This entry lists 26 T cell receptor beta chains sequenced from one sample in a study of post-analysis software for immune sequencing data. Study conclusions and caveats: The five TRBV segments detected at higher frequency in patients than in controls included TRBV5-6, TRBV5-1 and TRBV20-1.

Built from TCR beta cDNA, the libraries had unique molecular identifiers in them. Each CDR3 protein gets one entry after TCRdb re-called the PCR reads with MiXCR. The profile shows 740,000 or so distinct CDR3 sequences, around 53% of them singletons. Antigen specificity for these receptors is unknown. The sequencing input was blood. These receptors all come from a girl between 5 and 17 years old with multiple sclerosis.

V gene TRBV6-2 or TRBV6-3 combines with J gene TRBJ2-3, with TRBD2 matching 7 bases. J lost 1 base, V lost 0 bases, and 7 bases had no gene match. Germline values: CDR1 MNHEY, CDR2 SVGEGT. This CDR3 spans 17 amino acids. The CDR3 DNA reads TGTGCCAGCAGTTACTCGGGACTAAGCGGACGCACAGATACGCAGTATTTT. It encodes CASSYSGLSGRTDTQYF.

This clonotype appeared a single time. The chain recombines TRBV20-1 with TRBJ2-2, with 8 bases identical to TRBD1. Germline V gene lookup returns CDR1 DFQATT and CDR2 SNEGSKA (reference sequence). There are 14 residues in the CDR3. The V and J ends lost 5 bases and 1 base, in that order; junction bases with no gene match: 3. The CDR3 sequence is CSAAGGWNTGELFF. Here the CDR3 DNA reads TGCAGTGCTGCAGGGGGCTGGAACACCGGGGAGCTGTTTTTT.

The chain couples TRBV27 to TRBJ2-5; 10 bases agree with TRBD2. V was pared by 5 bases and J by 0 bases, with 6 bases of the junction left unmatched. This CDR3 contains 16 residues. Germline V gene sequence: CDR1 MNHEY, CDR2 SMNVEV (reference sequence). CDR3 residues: CASSGLAGGDQETQYF. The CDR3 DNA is TGTGCCAGCAGTGGTTTAGCGGGAGGAGACCAAGAGACCCAGTACTTC.

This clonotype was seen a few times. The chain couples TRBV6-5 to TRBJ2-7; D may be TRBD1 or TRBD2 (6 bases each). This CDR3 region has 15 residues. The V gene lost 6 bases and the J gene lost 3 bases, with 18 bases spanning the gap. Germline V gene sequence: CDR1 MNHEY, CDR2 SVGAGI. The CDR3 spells CASRHSKGGGYEQYF. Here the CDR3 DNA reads TGTGCCAGCAGGCACTCCAAGGGGGGTGGCTACGAGCAGTACTTC.

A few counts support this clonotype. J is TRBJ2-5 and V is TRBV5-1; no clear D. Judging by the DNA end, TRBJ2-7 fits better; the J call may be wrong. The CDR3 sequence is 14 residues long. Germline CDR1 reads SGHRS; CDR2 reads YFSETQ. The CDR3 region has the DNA TGCGCCAGCAGCCCCCAGAGAGCCACCTACGAGCAGTACTTC. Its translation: CASSPQRATYEQYF.

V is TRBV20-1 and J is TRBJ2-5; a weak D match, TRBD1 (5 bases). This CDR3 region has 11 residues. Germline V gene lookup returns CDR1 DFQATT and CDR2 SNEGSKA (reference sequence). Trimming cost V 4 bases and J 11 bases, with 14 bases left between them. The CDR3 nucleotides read TGCAGTGCTACAAGGGGTAATGAGCAGTACTTC. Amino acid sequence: CSATRGNEQYF.

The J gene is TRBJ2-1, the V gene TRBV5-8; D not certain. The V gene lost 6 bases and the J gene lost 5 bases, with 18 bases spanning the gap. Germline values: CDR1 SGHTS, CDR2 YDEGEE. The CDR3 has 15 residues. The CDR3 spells CASTSTLRGNNEQFF. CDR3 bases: TGTGCCAGCACCTCGACCTTGCGTGGGAACAATGAGCAGTTCTTC.

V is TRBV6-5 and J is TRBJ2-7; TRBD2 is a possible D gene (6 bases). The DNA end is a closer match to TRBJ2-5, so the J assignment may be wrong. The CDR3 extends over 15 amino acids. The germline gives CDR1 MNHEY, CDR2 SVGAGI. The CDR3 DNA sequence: TGTGCCAGCAGTTACTCGCGGGGCCGCCAAGAGACCCAGTACTTC. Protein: CASSYSRGRQETQYF.

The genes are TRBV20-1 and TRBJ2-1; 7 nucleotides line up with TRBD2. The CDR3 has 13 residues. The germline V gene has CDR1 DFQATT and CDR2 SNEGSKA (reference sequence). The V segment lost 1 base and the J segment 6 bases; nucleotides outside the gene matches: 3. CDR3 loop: CSARGGGSNEQFF. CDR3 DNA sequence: TGCAGTGCTAGAGGCGGGGGTAGCAATGAGCAGTTCTTC.

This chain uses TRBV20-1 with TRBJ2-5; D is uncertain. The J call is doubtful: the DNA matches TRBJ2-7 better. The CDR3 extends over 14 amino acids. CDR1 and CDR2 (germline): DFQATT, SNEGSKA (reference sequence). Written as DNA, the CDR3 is TGCAGTGCTAGAGATCCTGGGAAGGGCTACGAGCAGTACTTC. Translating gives CSARDPGKGYEQYF.

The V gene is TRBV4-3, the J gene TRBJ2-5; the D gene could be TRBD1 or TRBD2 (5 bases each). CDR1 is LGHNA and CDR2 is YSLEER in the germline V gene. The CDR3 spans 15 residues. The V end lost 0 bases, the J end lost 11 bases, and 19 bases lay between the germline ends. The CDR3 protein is CASSQDISGLREQYF. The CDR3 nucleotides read TGCGCCAGCAGCCAAGATATTTCAGGGCTGAGGGAGCAGTACTTC.

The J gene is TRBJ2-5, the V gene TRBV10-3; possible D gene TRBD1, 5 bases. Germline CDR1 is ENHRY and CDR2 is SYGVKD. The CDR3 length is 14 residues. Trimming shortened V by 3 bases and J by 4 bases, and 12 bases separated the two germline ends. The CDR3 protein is CAISERQGGETQYF. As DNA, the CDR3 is TGTGCCATCAGTGAAAGGCAGGGTGGAGAGACCCAGTACTTC.

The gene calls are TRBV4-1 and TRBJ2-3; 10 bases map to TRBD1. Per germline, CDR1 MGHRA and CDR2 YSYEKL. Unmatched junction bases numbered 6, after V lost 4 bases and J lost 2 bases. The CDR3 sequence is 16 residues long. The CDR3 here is CASSLDRGSLTDTQYF. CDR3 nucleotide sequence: TGCGCCAGCAGCCTGGACAGGGGGTCTCTCACAGATACGCAGTATTTT.

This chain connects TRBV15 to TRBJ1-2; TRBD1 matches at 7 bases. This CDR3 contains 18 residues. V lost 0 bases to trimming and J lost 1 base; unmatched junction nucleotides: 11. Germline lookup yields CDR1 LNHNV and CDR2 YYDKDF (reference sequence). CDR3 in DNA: TGTGCCACCAGCAGAGATGGGTGGACAGGACGAAATAACTATGGCTACACCTTC. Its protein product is CATSRDGWTGRNNYGYTF.

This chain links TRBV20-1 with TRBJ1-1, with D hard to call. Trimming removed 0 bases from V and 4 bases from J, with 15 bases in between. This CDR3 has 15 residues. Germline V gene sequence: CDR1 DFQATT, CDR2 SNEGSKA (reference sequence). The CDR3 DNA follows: TGCAGTGCTAGAGATCGGCCCCACGCTAGCACTGAAGCTTTCTTT. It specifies CSARDRPHASTEAFF.

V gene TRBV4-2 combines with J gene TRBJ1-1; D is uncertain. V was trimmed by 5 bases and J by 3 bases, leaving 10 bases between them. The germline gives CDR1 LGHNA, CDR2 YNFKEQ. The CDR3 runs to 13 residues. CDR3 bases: TGTGCCAGCAGCAGGGAAGAGGACACTGAAGCTTTCTTT. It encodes CASSREEDTEAFF.

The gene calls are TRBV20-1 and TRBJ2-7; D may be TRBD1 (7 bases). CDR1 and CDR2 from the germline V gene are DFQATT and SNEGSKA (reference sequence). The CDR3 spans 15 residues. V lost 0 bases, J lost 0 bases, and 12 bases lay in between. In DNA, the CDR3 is TGCAGTGCTAGAGATCGGGGGACAGTCTCCTACGAGCAGTACTTC. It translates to CSARDRGTVSYEQYF.

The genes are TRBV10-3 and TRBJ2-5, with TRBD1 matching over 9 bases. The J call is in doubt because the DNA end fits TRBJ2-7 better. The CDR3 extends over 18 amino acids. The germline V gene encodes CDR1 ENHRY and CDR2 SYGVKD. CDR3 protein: CAISNTGTGRSQEYEQYF. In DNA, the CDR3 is TGTGCCATCAGTAACACCGGGACAGGGAGGTCCCAAGAGTACGAGCAGTACTTC.

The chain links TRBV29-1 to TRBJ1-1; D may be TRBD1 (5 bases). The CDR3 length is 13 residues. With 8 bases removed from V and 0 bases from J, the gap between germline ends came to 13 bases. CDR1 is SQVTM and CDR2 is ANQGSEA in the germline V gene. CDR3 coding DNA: TGCAGCTTTGGACAAGCCTTGAACACTGAAGCTTTCTTT. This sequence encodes CSFGQALNTEAFF. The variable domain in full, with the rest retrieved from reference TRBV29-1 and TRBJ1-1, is SAVISQKPSRDICQRGTSLTIQCQVDSQVTMMFWYRQQPGQSLTLIATANQGSEATYESGFVIDKFPISRPNLTFSTLTVSNMSPEDSSIYLCSFGQALNTEAFFGQGTRLTVV.

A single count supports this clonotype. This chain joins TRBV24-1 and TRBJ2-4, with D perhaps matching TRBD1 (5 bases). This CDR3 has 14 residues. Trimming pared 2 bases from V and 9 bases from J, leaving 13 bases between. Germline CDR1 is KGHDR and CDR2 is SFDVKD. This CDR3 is CATSDSSRQGIQYF. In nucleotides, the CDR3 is TGTGCCACCAGTGATTCTTCCCGGCAGGGCATTCAGTACTTC.

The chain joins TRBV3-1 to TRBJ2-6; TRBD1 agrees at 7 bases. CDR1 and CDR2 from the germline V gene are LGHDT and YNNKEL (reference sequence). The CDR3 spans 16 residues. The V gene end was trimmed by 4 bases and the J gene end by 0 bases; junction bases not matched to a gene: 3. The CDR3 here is CASSRQGFSGANVLTF. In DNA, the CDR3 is TGTGCCAGCAGCCGACAGGGATTCTCTGGGGCCAACGTCCTGACTTTC.

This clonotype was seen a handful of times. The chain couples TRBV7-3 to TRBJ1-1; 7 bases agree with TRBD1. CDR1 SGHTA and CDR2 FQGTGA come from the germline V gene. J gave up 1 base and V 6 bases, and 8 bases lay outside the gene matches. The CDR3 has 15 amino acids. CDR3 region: CASSLTGTANTEAFF. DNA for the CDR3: TGTGCCAGCAGTTTGACCGGGACAGCGAACACTGAAGCTTTCTTT.

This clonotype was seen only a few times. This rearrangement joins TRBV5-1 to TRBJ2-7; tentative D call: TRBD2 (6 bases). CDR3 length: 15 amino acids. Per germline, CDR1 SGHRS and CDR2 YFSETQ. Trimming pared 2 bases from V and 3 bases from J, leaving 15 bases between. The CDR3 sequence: CASSFPGTGYYEQYF. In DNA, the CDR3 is TGCGCCAGCAGCTTTCCAGGGACTGGATACTACGAGCAGTACTTC.

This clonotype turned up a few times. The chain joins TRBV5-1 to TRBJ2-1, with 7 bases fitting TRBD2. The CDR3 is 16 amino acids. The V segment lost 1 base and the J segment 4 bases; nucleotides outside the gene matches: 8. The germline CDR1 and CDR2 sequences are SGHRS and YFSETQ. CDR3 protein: CASSLRLADGYNEQFF. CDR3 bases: TGCGCCAGCAGCTTGCGGCTAGCGGATGGTTACAATGAGCAGTTCTTC.

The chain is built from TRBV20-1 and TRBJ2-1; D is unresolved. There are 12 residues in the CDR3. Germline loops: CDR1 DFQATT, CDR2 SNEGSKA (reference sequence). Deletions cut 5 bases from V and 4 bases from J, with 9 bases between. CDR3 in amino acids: CSADAQYNEQFF. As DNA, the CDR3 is TGCAGTGCTGATGCACAATACAATGAGCAGTTCTTC.

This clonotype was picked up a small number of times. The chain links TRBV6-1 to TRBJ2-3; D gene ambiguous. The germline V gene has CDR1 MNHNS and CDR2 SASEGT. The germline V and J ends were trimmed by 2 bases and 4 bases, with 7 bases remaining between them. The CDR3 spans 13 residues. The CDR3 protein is CASSESWADTQYF. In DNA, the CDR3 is TGTGCCAGCAGTGAATCTTGGGCAGATACGCAGTATTTT.